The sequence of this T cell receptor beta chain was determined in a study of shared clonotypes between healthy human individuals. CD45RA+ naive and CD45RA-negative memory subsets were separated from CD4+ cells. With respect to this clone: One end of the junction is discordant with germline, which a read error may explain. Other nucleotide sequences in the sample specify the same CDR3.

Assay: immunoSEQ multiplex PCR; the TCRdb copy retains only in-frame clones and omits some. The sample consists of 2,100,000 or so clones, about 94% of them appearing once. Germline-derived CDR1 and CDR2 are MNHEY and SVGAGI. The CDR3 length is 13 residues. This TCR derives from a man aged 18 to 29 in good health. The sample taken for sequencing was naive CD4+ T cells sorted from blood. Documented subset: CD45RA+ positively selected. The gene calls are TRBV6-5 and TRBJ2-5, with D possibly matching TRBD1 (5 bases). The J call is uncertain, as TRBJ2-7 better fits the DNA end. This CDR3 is CASSRGGAYEQYF. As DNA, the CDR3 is TGTGCTAGCAGCCGCGGTGGGGCGTACGAGCAGTACTTC.